Listed below are T cell receptor beta chains from one sample, sequenced in a study of blood T cells in healthy people across ages. TCRdb re-analysed the 5' RACE reads in MiXCR, keeping a single row per CDR3 protein. Counted here are fewer than 2,000,000 distinct CDR3 sequences, roughly two fifths occurring once; the ten biggest clones make up under 30%. The sequencing sample was made of blood. The receptors shown here come from a human donor in good health. CDR3s include the opening cysteine and the closing phenylalanine or tryptophan. Each record gives: CDR3 DNA, CDR3 protein, J gene, D gene, clone size, V gene. A D gene is named only where the DNA matches it firmly. Size tells how often a clone was seen (once, few, many) or the class of an expanded clone, and some rows leave it out.

cdr3_nt: TGTGCCAGCAGCCCCAGTCAGGGATCCTATGGCTACACCTTC
cdr3_aa: CASSPSQGSYGYTF
j_call: TRBJ1-2
d_call: NA
clone_size: few
v_call: TRBV3-1

cdr3_nt: TGTGCCAGCAGTCTTAAGGGTCCCTACAATGAGCAGTTCTTC
cdr3_aa: CASSLKGPYNEQFF
j_call: TRBJ2-1
d_call: NA
clone_size: NA
v_call: TRBV12-3/TRBV12-4

cdr3_nt: TGTGCCAGCTCACGCCAGGTGGGCGATGAGCAGTTCTTC
cdr3_aa: CASSRQVGDEQFF
j_call: TRBJ2-1
d_call: NA
clone_size: NA
v_call: TRBV6-5

cdr3_nt: TGTGCCAGCAGTTCTGTCGCCGGGACAGGGGGGGACGAGCAGTACTTC
cdr3_aa: CASSSVAGTGGDEQYF
j_call: TRBJ2-7
d_call: TRBD1
clone_size: NA
v_call: TRBV28

cdr3_nt: TGCGCCAGCAGCTGGACAGCCCCCACAGATACGCAGTATTTT
cdr3_aa: CASSWTAPTDTQYF
j_call: TRBJ2-3
d_call: NA
clone_size: NA
v_call: TRBV5-1

cdr3_nt: TGTGCCAGCGCTTCCTTGGACCCAAGCTCGGACAATGAGCAGTTCTTC
cdr3_aa: CASASLDPSSDNEQFF
j_call: TRBJ2-1
d_call: NA
clone_size: NA
v_call: TRBV5-5

cdr3_nt: TGTGCCAGCAGTAGCCCGGGGTCTTATAGCAATCAGCCCCAGCATTTT
cdr3_aa: CASSSPGSYSNQPQHF
j_call: TRBJ1-5
d_call: NA
clone_size: NA
v_call: TRBV6-6

cdr3_nt: TGTGCCAACAGCTTACTTACTAGCGGGACGTACAATGAGCAGTTCTTC
cdr3_aa: CANSLLTSGTYNEQFF
j_call: TRBJ2-1
d_call: TRBD2
clone_size: NA
v_call: TRBV7-2

cdr3_nt: TGTGCCAGCAGACCCAGTATGCAGGGGGAGAACACCGGGGAGCTGTTTTTT
cdr3_aa: CASRPSMQGENTGELFF
j_call: TRBJ2-2
d_call: TRBD1
clone_size: few
v_call: TRBV6-1

cdr3_nt: TGTGCCAGCAGCTCTACTCGGGACTACGAGCAGTACTTC
cdr3_aa: CASSSTRDYEQYF
j_call: TRBJ2-7
d_call: NA
clone_size: NA
v_call: TRBV7-9

cdr3_nt: TGTGCCAGCAGCTTCCGGACAGAAACAACTAATGAAAAACTGTTTTTT
cdr3_aa: CASSFRTETTNEKLFF
j_call: TRBJ1-4
d_call: NA
clone_size: NA
v_call: TRBV7-8

cdr3_nt: TGTGCCAGCAGTTTTACAGGGGGCAAGCCCCAGCATTTT
cdr3_aa: CASSFTGGKPQHF
j_call: TRBJ1-5
d_call: TRBD1
clone_size: NA
v_call: TRBV28

cdr3_nt: TGTGCCAGCAGTTACTCTGGACCACAGGGTACAATCCGGAACACCATATATTTT
cdr3_aa: CASSYSGPQGTIRNTIYF
j_call: TRBJ1-3
d_call: NA
clone_size: few
v_call: TRBV6-5

cdr3_nt: TGTGCCAGCAGTTTAGCGGATGGGGGCTGGTCACCCCTCCACTTT
cdr3_aa: CASSLADGGWSPLHF
j_call: TRBJ1-6
d_call: NA
clone_size: NA
v_call: TRBV12-3/TRBV12-4

cdr3_nt: TGCGCCAGCAGCTTCGGACAGGGGAGGGCAGATACGCAGTATTTT
cdr3_aa: CASSFGQGRADTQYF
j_call: TRBJ2-3
d_call: TRBD1
clone_size: few
v_call: TRBV5-1

cdr3_nt: TGTGCCATCAGTGAGATTAGCGGGACAGGGGCCAATGAGCAGTTCTTC
cdr3_aa: CAISEISGTGANEQFF
j_call: TRBJ2-1
d_call: TRBD1
clone_size: NA
v_call: TRBV10-3

cdr3_nt: TGTGCCAGCATCAGGGGTACCCTCGAGCAGTACTTC
cdr3_aa: CASIRGTLEQYF
j_call: TRBJ2-7
d_call: NA
clone_size: once
v_call: TRBV2

cdr3_nt: TGCGCCAGCAGCCCCACGACGAGCGGGGAGACCCAGTACTTC
cdr3_aa: CASSPTTSGETQYF
j_call: TRBJ2-5
d_call: NA
clone_size: NA
v_call: TRBV4-3

cdr3_nt: TGCAGTGCTAGAGACGCCCAGGGGTTTCAGGGCTACACCTTC
cdr3_aa: CSARDAQGFQGYTF
j_call: TRBJ1-2
d_call: NA
clone_size: many
v_call: TRBV20-1

cdr3_nt: TGTGCCAGCCGCATCGGTCCCCGAAACGAATTAGACTATAATTCACCCCTCCACTTT
cdr3_aa: CASRIGPRNELDYNSPLHF
j_call: TRBJ1-6
d_call: NA
clone_size: few
v_call: TRBV5-5

cdr3_nt: TGTGCCAGCAGGCGGGACAGCCCCTACAATGAGCAGTTCTTC
cdr3_aa: CASRRDSPYNEQFF
j_call: TRBJ2-1
d_call: NA
clone_size: NA
v_call: TRBV2

cdr3_nt: TGCAGTGCTAGAGATCCTCGGAGCAATCAGCCCCAGCATTTT
cdr3_aa: CSARDPRSNQPQHF
j_call: TRBJ1-5
d_call: NA
clone_size: few
v_call: TRBV20-1

cdr3_nt: TGTGCCACCAGTGATTTGTCACAGGAGACAGATACGCAGTATTTT
cdr3_aa: CATSDLSQETDTQYF
j_call: TRBJ2-3
d_call: NA
clone_size: NA
v_call: TRBV24-1

cdr3_nt: TGTGCCAGCAGTTCCACCACGGTAGCCAAAAACGTCCAGTACTTC
cdr3_aa: CASSSTTVAKNVQYF
j_call: TRBJ2-4
d_call: NA
clone_size: few
v_call: TRBV12-3/TRBV12-4

cdr3_nt: TGCAGTGCTAGAGTTTTTGGGGGGGGGGCCCAGGTTGAGCAGTTCTTC
cdr3_aa: CSARVFGGGAQVEQFF
j_call: TRBJ2-1
d_call: NA
clone_size: few
v_call: TRBV20-1

cdr3_nt: TGTGCTAGTGGTTTGGGAATTTCACCCCTCCACTTT
cdr3_aa: CASGLGISPLHF
j_call: TRBJ1-6
d_call: NA
clone_size: NA
v_call: TRBV12-5

cdr3_nt: TGTGCCAGCAGCCACCGGGACAGGCGCACAGATACGCAGTATTTT
cdr3_aa: CASSHRDRRTDTQYF
j_call: TRBJ2-3
d_call: TRBD1
clone_size: NA
v_call: TRBV5-5

cdr3_nt: TGTGCCAGTTTTACAACGTCCAACGAGCAGTACTTC
cdr3_aa: CASFTTSNEQYF
j_call: TRBJ2-7
d_call: NA
clone_size: NA
v_call: TRBV5-5

cdr3_nt: TGCAGTGCTAGTCGGTCAGGGGGAACTGAAGCTTTCTTT
cdr3_aa: CSASRSGGTEAFF
j_call: TRBJ1-1
d_call: TRBD1
clone_size: NA
v_call: TRBV20-1

cdr3_nt: TGTGCCATCAGTTCGACAGGGAACGGCAATCAGCCCCAGCATTTT
cdr3_aa: CAISSTGNGNQPQHF
j_call: TRBJ1-5
d_call: TRBD1
clone_size: NA
v_call: TRBV10-3

cdr3_nt: TGTGCCAGCAGCCCACCTATGGGTGGCTACACCTTC
cdr3_aa: CASSPPMGGYTF
j_call: TRBJ1-2
d_call: NA
clone_size: few
v_call: TRBV7-6

cdr3_nt: TGTGCCATATCGGGGGGGGATAGCAATCAGCCCCAGCATTTT
cdr3_aa: CAISGGDSNQPQHF
j_call: TRBJ1-5
d_call: NA
clone_size: few
v_call: TRBV10-3

cdr3_nt: TGTGCCAGCAGTTCCACCGGGACAGAATACTACGAGCAGTACTTC
cdr3_aa: CASSSTGTEYYEQYF
j_call: TRBJ2-7
d_call: TRBD1
clone_size: NA
v_call: TRBV6-2/TRBV6-3

cdr3_nt: TGTGCCAGCAGTTACCCGTCAGGGAGGTCCAATCAGCCCCAGCATTTT
cdr3_aa: CASSYPSGRSNQPQHF
j_call: TRBJ1-5
d_call: NA
clone_size: few
v_call: TRBV6-2/TRBV6-3

cdr3_nt: TGTGCCAGCAGCCAAGACCGGAAGGAGCTTGCAACTAATGAAAAACTGTTTTTT
cdr3_aa: CASSQDRKELATNEKLFF
j_call: TRBJ1-4
d_call: NA
clone_size: few
v_call: TRBV4-2

cdr3_nt: TGTGCCAGTAGTATCAACAGCAACTCCTACAATGAGCAGTTCTTC
cdr3_aa: CASSINSNSYNEQFF
j_call: TRBJ2-1
d_call: NA
clone_size: NA
v_call: TRBV19

cdr3_nt: TGCAGCGTCCCCCAGGAGGAAGGCGACCCCCAAGAGCAGTACTTC
cdr3_aa: CSVPQEEGDPQEQYF
j_call: TRBJ2-7
d_call: NA
clone_size: NA
v_call: TRBV29-1